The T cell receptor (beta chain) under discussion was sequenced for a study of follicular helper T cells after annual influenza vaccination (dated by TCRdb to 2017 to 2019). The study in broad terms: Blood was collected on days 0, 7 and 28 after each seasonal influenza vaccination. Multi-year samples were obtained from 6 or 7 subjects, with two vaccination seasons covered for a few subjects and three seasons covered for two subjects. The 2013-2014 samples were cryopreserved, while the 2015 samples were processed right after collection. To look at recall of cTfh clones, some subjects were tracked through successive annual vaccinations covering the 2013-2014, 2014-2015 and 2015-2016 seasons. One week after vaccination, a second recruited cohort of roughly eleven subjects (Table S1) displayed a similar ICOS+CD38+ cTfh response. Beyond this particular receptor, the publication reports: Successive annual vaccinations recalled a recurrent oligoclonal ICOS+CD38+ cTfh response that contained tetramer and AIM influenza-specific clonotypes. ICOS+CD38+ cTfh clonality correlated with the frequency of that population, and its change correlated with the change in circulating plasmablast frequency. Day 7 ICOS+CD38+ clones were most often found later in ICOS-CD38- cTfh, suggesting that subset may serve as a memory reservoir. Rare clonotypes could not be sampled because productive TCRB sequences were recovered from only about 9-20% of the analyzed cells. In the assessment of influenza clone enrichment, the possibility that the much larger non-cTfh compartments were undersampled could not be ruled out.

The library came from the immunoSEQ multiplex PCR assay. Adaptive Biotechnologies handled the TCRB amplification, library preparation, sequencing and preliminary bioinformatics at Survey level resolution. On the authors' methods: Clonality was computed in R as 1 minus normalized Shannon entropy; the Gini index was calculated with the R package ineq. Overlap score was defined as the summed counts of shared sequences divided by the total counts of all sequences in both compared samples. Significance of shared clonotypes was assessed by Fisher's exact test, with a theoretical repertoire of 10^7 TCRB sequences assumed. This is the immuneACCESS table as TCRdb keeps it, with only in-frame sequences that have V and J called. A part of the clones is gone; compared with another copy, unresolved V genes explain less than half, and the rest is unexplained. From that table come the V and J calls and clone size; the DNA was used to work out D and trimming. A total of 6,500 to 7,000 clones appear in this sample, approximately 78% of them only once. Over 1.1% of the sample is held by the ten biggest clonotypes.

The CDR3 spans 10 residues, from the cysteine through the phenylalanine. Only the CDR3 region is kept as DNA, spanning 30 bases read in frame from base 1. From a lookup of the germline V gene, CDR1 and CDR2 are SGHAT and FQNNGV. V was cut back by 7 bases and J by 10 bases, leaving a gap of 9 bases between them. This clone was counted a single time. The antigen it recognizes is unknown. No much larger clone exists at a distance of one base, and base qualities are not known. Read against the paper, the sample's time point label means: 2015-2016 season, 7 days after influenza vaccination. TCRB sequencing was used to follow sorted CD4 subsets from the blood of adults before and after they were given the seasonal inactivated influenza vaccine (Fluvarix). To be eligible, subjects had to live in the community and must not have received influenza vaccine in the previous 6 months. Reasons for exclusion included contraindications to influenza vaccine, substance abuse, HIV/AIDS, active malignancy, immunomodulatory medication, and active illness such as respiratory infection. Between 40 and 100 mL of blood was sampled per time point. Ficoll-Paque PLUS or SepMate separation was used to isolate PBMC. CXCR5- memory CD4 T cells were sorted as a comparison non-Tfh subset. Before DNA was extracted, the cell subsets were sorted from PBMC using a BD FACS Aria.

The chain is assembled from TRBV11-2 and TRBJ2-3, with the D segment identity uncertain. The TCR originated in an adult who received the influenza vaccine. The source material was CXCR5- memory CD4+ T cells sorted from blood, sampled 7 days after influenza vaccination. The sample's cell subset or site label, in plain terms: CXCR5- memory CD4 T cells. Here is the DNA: TGTGCCAGCAATCATTTTCCGCAGTATTTT. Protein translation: CASNHFPQYF.